This TCR beta chain was sequenced in a study of T cells after posttransplantation cyclophosphamide. General study points: Donor CD8+ memory clones often dominated recipient blood repertoires at later times. Recipient CMV seropositivity and CMV reactivation strongly tracked TRB clonality. Blood and skin or GI T cell repertoires showed limited TRB overlap.

This clone was observed a handful of times. As yet, its antigen is unknown. A marrow graft followed busulfan-fludarabine conditioning, with cyclophosphamide on days +3 and +4. V shed 7 bases and J 3 bases; nucleotides not matched to a gene: 14. The CDR3 is 18 amino acids. Germline loops: CDR1 MDHEN, CDR2 SYDVKM. Sequencing was performed with immunoSEQ multiplex PCR; in TCRdb, only in-frame clones are kept and a portion is missing. The sample is made up of 9,500 to 12,000 clones, none counted only once. This rearrangement joins TRBV28 to TRBJ2-3; 12 bases align to TRBD2. This material consisted of PBMCs, taken after allogeneic stem cell transplant with posttransplant cyclophosphamide. The source is a female patient in her thirties or forties who received an allogeneic stem cell transplant from a related donor, was CMV-positive, and had no GVHD. Some T cells may arise from the graft donor. Here the CDR3 reads CASNFGLAGPGETDTQYF. In nucleotides, the CDR3 is TGTGCCAGCAACTTCGGACTAGCGGGACCCGGGGAAACAGATACGCAGTATTTT. Full variable domain (remainder filled in from reference TRBV28 and TRBJ2-3): DVKVTQSSRYLVKRTGEKVFLECVQDMDHENMFWYRQDPGLGLRLIYFSYDVKMKEKGDIPEGYSVSREKKERFSLILESASTNQTSMYLCASNFGLAGPGETDTQYFGPGTRLTVL.